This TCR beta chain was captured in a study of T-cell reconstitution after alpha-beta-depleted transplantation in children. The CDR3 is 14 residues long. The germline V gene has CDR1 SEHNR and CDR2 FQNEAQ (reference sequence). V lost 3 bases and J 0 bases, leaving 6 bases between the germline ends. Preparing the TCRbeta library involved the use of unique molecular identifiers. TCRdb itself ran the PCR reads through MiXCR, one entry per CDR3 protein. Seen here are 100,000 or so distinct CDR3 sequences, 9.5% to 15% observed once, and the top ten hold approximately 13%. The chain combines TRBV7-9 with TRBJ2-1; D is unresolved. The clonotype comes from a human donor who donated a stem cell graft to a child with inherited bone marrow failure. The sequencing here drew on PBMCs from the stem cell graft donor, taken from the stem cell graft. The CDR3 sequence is CASSFGFSYNEQFF. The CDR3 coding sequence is TGTGCCAGCAGCTTTGGGTTCTCCTACAATGAGCAGTTCTTC. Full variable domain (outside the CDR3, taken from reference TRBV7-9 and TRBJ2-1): DTGVSQNPRHKITKRGQNVTFRCDPISEHNRLYWYRQTLGQGPEFLTYFQNEAQLEKSRLLSDRFSAERPKGSFSTLEIQRTEQGDSAMYLCASSFGFSYNEQFFGPGTRLTVL.